Following are 30 T cell receptor beta chains from one sample sequenced in a study of shared clonotypes between healthy human individuals. Naive CD8 populations comprised CD45RO-negative cells positively selected for CCR7, excluding terminally differentiated effector memory CD45RA+ cells. This table comes from immunoSEQ multiplex PCR, and its TCRdb copy is limited to in-frame clones, with some not included. The table lists about 2 million clones, about 95% of them singletons. Source material: naive CD8+ T cells sorted from blood. The receptors shown here come from a man younger than 35 in good health.

The chain employs TRBV27 and TRBJ1-6; D not resolved. V was shortened by 4 bases and J by 2 bases, with 9 bases between the two germline ends. Germline assignment: CDR1 MNHEY and CDR2 SMNVEV (reference sequence). The CDR3 loop spans 15 amino acids. This chain's CDR3 is CASSSIGPYNSPLHF. CDR3 sequence (DNA): TGTGCCAGCAGTTCTATTGGACCCTATAATTCACCCCTCCACTTT.

The rearrangement uses TRBV28 and TRBJ1-1, with D uncertain. The CDR3 covers 16 residues. Per the germline V gene, CDR1 is MDHEN and CDR2 is SYDVKM. The ends were cut back, 4 bases at V and 4 bases at J, with 19 bases in the middle. The DNA for the CDR3 is TGTGCCAGCAGTTGGGAAGGGCTGCGTCTATCCACTGAAGCTTTCTTT. Translated: CASSWEGLRLSTEAFF. Complete variable domain (other parts from reference TRBV28 and TRBJ1-1): DVKVTQSSRYLVKRTGEKVFLECVQDMDHENMFWYRQDPGLGLRLIYFSYDVKMKEKGDIPEGYSVSREKKERFSLILESASTNQTSMYLCASSWEGLRLSTEAFFGQGTRLTVV.

The rearrangement joins TRBV7-8 to TRBJ2-3; 8 bases map to TRBD2. Germline V gives CDR1 SGHVS, CDR2 FQNEAQ. The CDR3 consists of 17 residues. V was clipped by 0 bases and J by 5 bases; unmatched bases: 10. This CDR3 is CASSLAQYTGGQDTQYF. CDR3 DNA sequence: TGTGCCAGCAGCTTAGCGCAGTACACGGGGGGGCAAGATACGCAGTATTTT.

The J gene is TRBJ2-3, the V gene TRBV7-9, with D tentatively TRBD2 (5 bases). This CDR3 comprises 14 residues. V lost 4 bases and J lost 2, with 10 bases in between. The germline V gene has CDR1 SEHNR and CDR2 FQNEAQ (reference sequence). The CDR3 bases are TGTGCCAGCAGCTACGCGGGTCTCACAGATACGCAGTATTTT. The encoded protein is CASSYAGLTDTQYF.

This clone has just one count. This chain joins TRBV5-6 and TRBJ2-7, with D possibly TRBD2 on 7 matching bases. V gave up 0 bases and J gave up 2 bases, with 18 bases separating them. Germline lookup yields CDR1 SGHDT and CDR2 YYEEEE. The CDR3 is 17 residues long. The CDR3 nucleotides read TGTGCCAGCAGCTTGGCCCACGGGGGGCGAACCCCCTACGAGCAGTACTTC. It codes for CASSLAHGGRTPYEQYF.

Here the CDR3 reads CASSLVDSLEGLLQETQYF. CDR3 DNA sequence: TGTGCCAGCAGCTTAGTAGACAGCTTAGAGGGGCTGTTACAAGAGACCCAGTACTTC. The chain combines TRBV7-2 with TRBJ2-5; D possibly matches TRBD1 or TRBD2 (5 bases each). V dropped 1 base and J dropped 2 bases, with 23 bases sitting between them. The CDR3 spans 19 residues. Germline V CDR1 and CDR2: SGHTA, FQGNSA.

The J gene is TRBJ1-1, the V gene TRBV4-1, with D hard to call. V was trimmed by 0 bases and J by 4 bases, leaving 6 bases between them. The CDR3 covers 13 residues. Germline CDR1 is MGHRA and CDR2 is YSYEKL. CDR3 DNA: TGCGCCAGCAGCCAAGAGCCAAGCACTGAAGCTTTCTTT. Its protein is CASSQEPSTEAFF.

The chain uses TRBV5-1 and TRBJ1-1; 8 positions match TRBD1. There are 16 residues in the CDR3. With 0 bases clipped from V and 5 bases from J, the junction kept 9 bases outside the gene matches. Germline lookup yields CDR1 SGHRS and CDR2 YFSETQ. CDR3 DNA sequence: TGCGCCAGCAGCTTGGGACAGGGGAGGATTGGTACTGAAGCTTTCTTT. It specifies CASSLGQGRIGTEAFF.

The CDR3, as DNA: TGTGCCAGCAGTCTAAGTCCAAGACAGGGGGTTTACGAGCAGTACTTC. It yields the protein CASSLSPRQGVYEQYF. The chain couples TRBV27 to TRBJ2-7, with 9 bases aligning to TRBD1. In germline, CDR1 is MNHEY, CDR2 SMNVEV (reference sequence). This CDR3 has 16 residues. The J segment lost 4 bases and the V segment lost 5 bases, leaving 12 bases of the junction unmatched.

The chain links TRBV4-3 to TRBJ1-1; no definite D call. V lost 2 bases and J lost 11, with 15 bases in between. In germline, CDR1 is LGHNA, CDR2 YSLEER. There are 13 residues in the CDR3. This chain's CDR3 is CASSQSRGLEAFF. The CDR3 bases are TGCGCCAGCAGCCAATCCCGCGGACTCGAGGCTTTCTTT.

This clone was seen just once. The chain employs TRBV7-9 and TRBJ1-1, with a possible D match to TRBD1 (5 bases). The germline gives CDR1 SEHNR, CDR2 FQNEAQ (reference sequence). CDR3 length: 17 residues. The V gene lost 4 bases and the J gene lost 4 bases, with 22 bases spanning the gap. In DNA form, the CDR3 reads TGTGCCAGCAGCTCAAGACCTCTTCCAGGGAAGGGCACTGAAGCTTTCTTT. This sequence encodes CASSSRPLPGKGTEAFF.

The rearrangement uses TRBV6-1 and TRBJ1-1, with D possibly being TRBD1 (6 bases). Trimming stripped 2 bases from V and 0 bases from J, with 16 bases between. The CDR3 is 17 residues long. Germline V CDR1 and CDR2: MNHNS, SASEGT. In DNA, the CDR3 is TGTGCCAGCAGTGAATGGGGTCAGGGGATCGTGAACACTGAAGCTTTCTTT. Residues: CASSEWGQGIVNTEAFF.

The chain joins TRBV10-1 to TRBJ1-4, with D hard to call. Germline V gene data show CDR1 as WNHNN and CDR2 as SYGVQD (reference sequence). Trimming shortened V by 5 bases and J by 4 bases, and 11 bases separated the two germline ends. The CDR3 is made up of 14 amino acids. The CDR3 DNA reads as TGCGCCAGCAGTAAGACGGGGATTAATGAAAAACTGTTTTTT. It codes for CASSKTGINEKLFF.

The chain couples TRBV7-9 to TRBJ2-7; 13 bases align to TRBD2. Trimming at V came to 4 bases and at J to 2 bases, leaving 2 bases not matched to a gene. CDR3 length equals 15 residues. Germline CDR1 SEHNR, CDR2 FQNEAQ (reference sequence). CDR3 sequence (DNA): TGTGCCAGCAGCTCGGGACTAGCGGGACCCTACGAGCAGTACTTC. Translated: CASSSGLAGPYEQYF.

This sequence joins TRBV6-6 and TRBJ2-3; no firm D call. This CDR3 has 14 amino acids. V was pared by 7 bases and J by 1 base, with 12 bases between. Germline V gives CDR1 MNHNY, CDR2 SVGAGI (reference sequence). The CDR3 spells CASTPGPGTDTQYF. The CDR3 DNA reads as TGTGCCAGCACCCCCGGGCCAGGCACAGATACGCAGTATTTT.

V gene TRBV12-5 combines with J gene TRBJ2-7; 8 nucleotides agree with TRBD2. Germline CDR1 reads LGHNT; CDR2 reads FRNRAP. After removal of 4 bases from V and 1 base from J, the junction contained 15 bases not matched to a gene. This CDR3 is built from 18 residues. This CDR3 is CASGSVIIAGPNSYEQYF. In DNA form, the CDR3 reads TGTGCTAGTGGTTCGGTCATTATAGCGGGACCTAATTCCTACGAGCAGTACTTC.

The genes are TRBV6-6 and TRBJ2-2, with 8 bases matching TRBD2. V gave up 2 bases and J gave up 3 bases; unmatched junction bases: 5. Germline values: CDR1 MNHNY, CDR2 SVGAGI (reference sequence). This CDR3 region has 16 residues. The CDR3 coding sequence is TGTGCCAGCAGTTACCCCGGGAGGGTTGACACCGGGGAGCTGTTTTTT. Translation: CASSYPGRVDTGELFF.

The chain combines TRBV18 with TRBJ2-7, with 9 bases aligning to TRBD2. The V segment lost 1 base and the J segment 4 bases; nucleotides outside the gene matches: 5. This CDR3 comprises 15 residues. Germline values: CDR1 KGHSH, CDR2 LQKENI. The CDR3 here is CASSPRQSGRYEQYF. The CDR3 DNA reads as TGTGCCAGCTCACCACGGCAAAGCGGGAGGTACGAGCAGTACTTC.

The J gene is TRBJ2-1, the V gene TRBV11-3; D unresolved. There are 12 residues in the CDR3. V was cut by 5 bases and J by 10 bases, with 12 bases left in between. CDR1 is SGHNT and CDR2 is YENEEA in the germline V gene. The chain's CDR3 is CASSSYFGEQFF. The CDR3 coding sequence is TGTGCCAGCAGCAGCTACTTTGGCGAGCAGTTCTTC.

This clone was seen only once. This sequence joins TRBV7-8 and TRBJ1-6; D not certain. The V end lost 5 bases, the J end lost 2 bases, and 19 bases lay between the germline ends. The CDR3 runs 18 residues. From germline, CDR1 is SGHVS and CDR2 FQNEAQ. The CDR3 DNA reads TGTGCCAGCAGCCATAAAGACCGGCAGCTCACCTATAATTCACCCCTCCACTTT. It codes for CASSHKDRQLTYNSPLHF.

The chain links TRBV7-9 to TRBJ2-5; 7 bases map to TRBD2. In germline, CDR1 is SEHNR, CDR2 FQNEAQ (reference sequence). This CDR3 comprises 16 residues. The V gene end was trimmed by 2 bases and the J gene end by 1 base; junction bases not matched to a gene: 7. The DNA for the CDR3 is TGTGCCAGCAGCTTAAGGTCTAGCGGACTCCAAGAGACCCAGTACTTC. Residues: CASSLRSSGLQETQYF. The full variable domain, completed using reference TRBV7-9 and TRBJ2-5, is DTGVSQNPRHKITKRGQNVTFRCDPISEHNRLYWYRQTLGQGPEFLTYFQNEAQLEKSRLLSDRFSAERPKGSFSTLEIQRTEQGDSAMYLCASSLRSSGLQETQYFGPGTRLLVL.

The J gene is TRBJ2-2, the V gene TRBV5-4; TRBD1 might be the D (6 bases). Trimming left V 4 bases short and J 2 bases short, with 15 bases between. Germline V lookup: CDR1 SGHNT, CDR2 YYREEE (reference sequence). CDR3 length: 16 amino acids. Written as DNA, the CDR3 is TGTGCCAGCAGCACAAATGGGGACACAAACACCGGGGAGCTGTTTTTT. Translated: CASSTNGDTNTGELFF.

V is TRBV30 and J is TRBJ2-2, with TRBD2 as a possible D gene (7 bases). Germline lookup yields CDR1 GTSNPN and CDR2 SVGIG (reference sequence). This CDR3 has 15 amino acids. V was shortened by 7 bases and J by 2 bases, with 17 bases between the two germline ends. CDR3 sequence reads: CASKGGTANTGELFF. The CDR3 nucleotides read TGTGCCTCAAAGGGGGGGACGGCCAACACCGGGGAGCTGTTTTTT.

This chain joins TRBV4-2 and TRBJ2-3; a possible D gene is TRBD1 (6 bases). The germline V gene encodes CDR1 LGHNA and CDR2 YNFKEQ. The CDR3 runs to 15 residues. The germline V and J ends were trimmed by 1 base and 0 bases, with 8 bases remaining between them. CDR3 region: CASSQVRGSTDTQYF. The CDR3 DNA reads TGTGCCAGCAGCCAAGTCAGGGGTAGCACAGATACGCAGTATTTT.

The chain carries TRBV27 and TRBJ1-2; 12 bases map to TRBD1. CDR1 is MNHEY, CDR2 SMNVEV, per germline (reference sequence). The V gene end was trimmed by 5 bases and the J gene end by 4 bases; junction bases not matched to a gene: 14. The CDR3 sequence is 18 residues long. CDR3 DNA sequence: TGTGCCAGCAGTACAGGACCGGGACAGGGGGCGCTTAGCTATGGCTACACCTTC. Protein product: CASSTGPGQGALSYGYTF.

V and J are TRBV29-1 and TRBJ1-2, with D perhaps TRBD1 (6 bases). The CDR3 loop spans 10 amino acids. Germline CDR1 SQVTM, CDR2 ANQGSEA. The ends were cut back, 8 bases at V and 9 bases at J, with 13 bases in the middle. CDR3 coding DNA: TGCAGCATATTGGACAGTCGCTACACCTTC. It yields the protein CSILDSRYTF.

For this clone: Given a much more abundant clone one base away, this may be a read error. The same CDR3 arises from other DNA sequences in this sample as well. The chain links TRBV6-6 to TRBJ2-7, with D perhaps matching TRBD2 (5 bases). The germline V gene has CDR1 MNHNY and CDR2 SVGAGI (reference sequence). Trimming took 2 bases from V and 3 from J, leaving 8 bases between them. The CDR3 length is 13 residues. As DNA, the CDR3 is TGTGCCAGCAGTTACGGAGAGGGCTACGAGCAGTACTTC. It translates to CASSYGEGYEQYF.

This chain connects TRBV4-1 to TRBJ1-2; D gene ambiguous. With 0 bases removed from V and 5 bases from J, the gap between germline ends came to 16 bases. Germline CDR1 MGHRA, CDR2 YSYEKL. This CDR3 spans 16 amino acids. The CDR3 protein is CASSQEEEIKWYGYTF. The CDR3, as DNA: TGCGCCAGCAGCCAAGAAGAAGAGATAAAGTGGTATGGCTACACCTTC.

This chain connects TRBV4-1 to TRBJ1-2, with TRBD1 as a possible D gene (6 bases). Germline values: CDR1 MGHRA, CDR2 YSYEKL. Deletions cut 3 bases from V and 4 bases from J, with 12 bases between. CDR3 length: 14 residues. CDR3 sequence: CASSHADSVYGYTF. The CDR3 DNA reads TGCGCCAGCAGCCACGCGGACAGCGTCTATGGCTACACCTTC.

The rearrangement links TRBV5-6 to TRBJ2-7; D is uncertain. Trimming pared 1 base from V and 7 bases from J, leaving 12 bases between. Germline V gene sequence: CDR1 SGHDT, CDR2 YYEEEE. The CDR3 is made up of 13 amino acids. The CDR3 DNA reads TGTGCCAGCAGCTTGTCTCTCGTGGAGGAGCAGTACTTC. Amino acids: CASSLSLVEEQYF. Filled out from reference TRBV5-6 and TRBJ2-7, the complete variable domain reads DAGVTQSPTHLIKTRGQQVTLRCSPKSGHDTVSWYQQALGQGPQFIFQYYEEEERQRGNFPDRFSGHQFPNYSSELNVNALLLGDSALYLCASSLSLVEEQYFGPGTRLTVT.